The clone carrying this T cell receptor (beta chain) was seen a single time. Its specificity is unknown. Assay: immunoSEQ multiplex PCR; the TCRdb copy retains only in-frame clones and omits some. The sample consists of about 25,000 clones, roughly 86% of them appearing once. The data were taken from a study of T cell responses to AZD1222 COVID-19 vaccine. General observations from the study: White British donors predominated, females outnumbered males, and clonal diversity was possibly underestimated. Across the whole spike, CD4 TCRs peaked at regions 160-218 and 743-854.

CDR3 length: 16 amino acids. After removal of 3 bases from V and 4 bases from J, the junction contained 9 bases not matched to a gene. Germline lookup yields CDR1 MGHDK and CDR2 SYGVNS. The chain recombines TRBV25-1 with TRBJ1-2; 9 bases align to TRBD1. Source: peripheral blood, taken 28 days after the second AZD1222 dose. The sequence was obtained from an adult who received the AZD1222 COVID-19 vaccine. CDR3 DNA: TGTGCCAGCAGTGACAATACAGGGGGCGAGGTCTATGGCTACACCTTC. Encoded protein: CASSDNTGGEVYGYTF.